This T cell receptor (beta chain) was found in a study of regulatory T cells in long-lasting Graves disease. The sample's time point: persistent/refractory GD, antithyroid drugs over 5 years with positive TRAb. Preparation of the TCR library used RNA extracted from PBMCs. Both iRepertoire HTBI primers and Arm-PCR of CDR3 regions were used to build the TCR beta libraries. TCRdb reprocessed the multiplex PCR reads via MiXCR and lists one record per CDR3 protein. The sample has approximately 400,000 distinct CDR3 sequences; 20% to 25% are singletons. The V end lost 6 bases, the J end lost 3 bases, and 9 bases lay between the germline ends. CDR3 length: 12 residues.

The sequenced sample was peripheral blood mononuclear cells (PBMCs), obtained when the disease was refractory, from a patient treated with antithyroid drugs. The gene calls are TRBV12-3 or TRBV12-4 and TRBJ2-7; no firm D call. The clonotype comes from a middle-aged woman with Graves disease. CDR3 nucleotides: TGTGCCAGCAGCAACCGCATCTACGAGCAGTACTTC. This translates into CASSNRIYEQYF.